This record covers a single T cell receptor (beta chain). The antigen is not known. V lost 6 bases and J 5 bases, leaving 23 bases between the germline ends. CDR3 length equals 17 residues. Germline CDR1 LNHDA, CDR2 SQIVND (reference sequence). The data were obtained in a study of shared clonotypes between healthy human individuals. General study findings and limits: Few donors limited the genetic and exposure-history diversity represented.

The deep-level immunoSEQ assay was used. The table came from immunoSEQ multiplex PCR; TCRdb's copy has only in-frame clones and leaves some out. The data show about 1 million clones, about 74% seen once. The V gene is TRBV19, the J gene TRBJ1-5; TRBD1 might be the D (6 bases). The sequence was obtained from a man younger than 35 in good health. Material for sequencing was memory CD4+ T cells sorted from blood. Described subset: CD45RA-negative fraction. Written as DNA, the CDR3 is TGTGCCAGTAGGATGGGCCTAGCAGGGGTTGGCGATCAGCCCCAGCATTTT. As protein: CASRMGLAGVGDQPQHF.